This TCR beta chain was identified during a study of T-cell reconstitution after alpha-beta-depleted transplantation in children. Looked up from germline, CDR1 is MNHEY and CDR2 is SMNVEV (reference sequence). CDR3 length equals 15 residues. The V and J ends lost 5 bases and 4 bases, in that order; junction bases with no gene match: 4. Molecular barcoding with unique molecular identifiers was used for the TCRbeta library. In TCRdb, the PCR reads were re-called with MiXCR into one record per CDR3 protein. Here the sample spans hundreds of thousands of distinct CDR3 sequences, about 9.5% being singletons. This clonotype was observed a handful of times.

The input for sequencing was PBMCs from the stem cell graft donor, taken from the stem cell graft. The chain carries TRBV27 and TRBJ2-2; 10 bases agree with TRBD1. The source of this sequence is a human donor who donated a stem cell graft to a child with acute lymphoblastic leukemia. The CDR3 region has the DNA TGTGCCAGCAGTACGACAGGGGGCCGCACCGGGGAGCTGTTTTTT. It is translated as CASSTTGGRTGELFF.